Below are 10 T cell receptor beta chains sequenced from a single sample in a study of T cells in Graves' hyperthyroidism and ophthalmopathy. It was RNA transcripts that yielded the amplified TCR beta CDR3 regions. HTBI primers drove first-round RT-PCR of the TCR CDR3. Each CDR3 protein gets one entry after TCRdb re-called the multiplex PCR reads with MiXCR. The profile shows some 560,000 distinct CDR3 sequences, about 15% of them singletons. Sequenced material: blood. These receptor sequences come from a woman aged 35 to 49 with Graves' hyperthyroidism.

This clonotype was detected a few times. The rearrangement joins TRBV6-1 to TRBJ2-3; 11 bases agree with TRBD2. V was clipped by 5 bases and J by 4 bases; unmatched bases: 8. The CDR3 loop spans 16 amino acids. Germline-derived CDR1 and CDR2 are MNHNS and SASEGT. The CDR3 DNA reads as TGTGCCAGCAGTTGGATTAGCGGGAGGGTTGCAGATACGCAGTATTTT. This encodes CASSWISGRVADTQYF.

This chain connects TRBV6-2 or TRBV6-3 to TRBJ2-1; 10 nucleotides align to TRBD2. The junction had 7 bases not matched to a gene; V was cut back by 6 bases and J by 8 bases. The CDR3 contains 14 residues. In germline, CDR1 is MNHEY, CDR2 SVGEGT. Here the CDR3 DNA reads TGTGCCAGCAGCCCTCTAGCGGGAGACTATGAGCAGTTCTTC. Translating gives CASSPLAGDYEQFF.

This clonotype appeared many times. V gene TRBV28 combines with J gene TRBJ2-3; 9 nucleotides align to TRBD2. Germline-derived CDR1 and CDR2 are MDHEN and SYDVKM. CDR3 length: 15 residues. V gave up 7 bases and J gave up 6 bases; unmatched junction bases: 11. The CDR3 sequence: CASKGSGSILDTQYF. CDR3 nucleotides: TGTGCCAGCAAAGGTAGCGGGAGTATTTTGGATACGCAGTATTTT.

This clonotype was seen many times. J is TRBJ2-5 and V is TRBV27, with D perhaps TRBD1 or TRBD2 (5 bases each). Trimming removed 5 bases at V and 5 bases at J, with 15 bases between. The CDR3 length is 14 residues. Germline loops: CDR1 MNHEY, CDR2 SMNVEV (reference sequence). As DNA, the CDR3 is TGTGCCAGCAGTCGTGGGGGACCGGCCGAGACCCAGTACTTC. This translates into CASSRGGPAETQYF.

This clonotype was recorded at least ten times. This chain joins TRBV15 and TRBJ2-7; no clear D. Germline values: CDR1 LNHNV, CDR2 YYDKDF (reference sequence). V was trimmed by 0 bases and J by 2 bases, leaving 14 bases between them. This CDR3 region has 16 residues. As DNA, the CDR3 is TGTGCCACCAGCAGAGATCTAGAGGTCAGCACCTACGAGCAGTACTTC. Its translation: CATSRDLEVSTYEQYF. Full variable domain (missing parts from reference TRBV15 and TRBJ2-7): DAMVIQNPRYQVTQFGKPVTLSCSQTLNHNVMYWYQQKSSQAPKLLFHYYDKDFNNEADTPDNFQSRRPNTSFCFLDIRSPGLGDTAMYLCATSRDLEVSTYEQYFGPGTRLTVT.

This clonotype was counted ten times or more. V and J are TRBV19 and TRBJ1-4; no clear D. V gave up 0 bases and J gave up 8 bases, with 10 bases separating them. CDR1 and CDR2 from the germline V gene are LNHDA and SQIVND (reference sequence). The CDR3 is made up of 14 amino acids. CDR3: CASSIDETPEKLFF. For the CDR3, the DNA is TGTGCCAGTAGTATAGACGAAACACCGGAAAAACTGTTTTTT.

This clonotype appeared many times. CDR3 nucleotide sequence: TGTGCCAGCAGCTTAGGAGCGGGAGTCAATGAGCAGTTCTTC. Amino acid sequence: CASSLGAGVNEQFF. The chain employs TRBV11-1 and TRBJ2-1, with 8 bases fitting TRBD2. J gave up 6 bases and V 1 base, and 2 bases lay outside the gene matches. Per the germline V gene, CDR1 is SGHAT and CDR2 is FQDESV (reference sequence). The CDR3 length is 14 residues.

This clonotype was seen many times. This chain links TRBV11-2 with TRBJ2-1, with 8 bases matching TRBD1. This CDR3 contains 17 residues. Germline V gene data show CDR1 as SGHAT and CDR2 as FQNNGV. Trimming removed 0 bases from V and 8 bases from J; junction bases left unmatched: 12. CDR3 residues: CASSLDARTGSIHEQFF. The CDR3 DNA is TGTGCCAGCAGCTTAGACGCAAGGACAGGGTCGATCCATGAGCAGTTCTTC.

This clonotype was picked up many times. V gene TRBV29-1 combines with J gene TRBJ1-5, with no clear D. The germline V and J ends were trimmed by 0 bases and 4 bases, with 7 bases remaining between them. Per germline, CDR1 SQVTM and CDR2 ANQGSEA. The CDR3 is 13 residues long. As DNA, the CDR3 is TGCAGCGTTGAAGAGGACCCAAATCAGCCCCAGCATTTT. Translation: CSVEEDPNQPQHF.

V usage is TRBV4-1 and J usage is TRBJ1-2, with unresolved D. Germline CDR1 is MGHRA and CDR2 is YSYEKL. CDR3 size: 15 residues. V lost 0 bases, J lost 4 bases, and 12 bases lay in between. In DNA, the CDR3 is TGCGCCAGCAGCCAAGAATTTCGGCAGCCCTATGGCTACACCTTC. Protein: CASSQEFRQPYGYTF.